This paragraph reports one T cell receptor (beta chain). Antigen: not known. TCRdb fed the reads into MiXCR, producing one record per CDR3 protein. The sample includes hundreds of thousands of distinct CDR3 sequences, around 35% seen only once; the top ten take roughly 18%. The source of the sample is a study of T cell repertoires in cytomegalovirus infection. In the study overall: HLA-C-restricted CMV epitopes, recently identified, and well-studied HLA-B-restricted ones were used by the study. Public TCR beta signatures provided an indication of both CMV infection and a matching HLA type.

Study-level points and caveats: Predominance within the ex vivo response was attributable to HLA-C-restricted CMV-specific TCR beta clonotypes.

The CDR3 spans 11 residues. The germline V gene encodes CDR1 SGHKS and CDR2 YYEKEE (reference sequence). Trimming stripped 4 bases from V and 8 bases from J, with 7 bases between. The V call is TRBV5-5, the J call TRBJ2-1; no reliable D call. The sequences come from cultured PBMCs, collected from culture after CMV antigen stimulation. The TCR was taken from a human donor in good health (CMV status not recorded). Some clones in this sample may be carry-over from other donors' samples. CDR3 protein: CASSTFYEQFF. The DNA for the CDR3 is TGTGCCAGCAGCACTTTTTATGAGCAGTTCTTC.